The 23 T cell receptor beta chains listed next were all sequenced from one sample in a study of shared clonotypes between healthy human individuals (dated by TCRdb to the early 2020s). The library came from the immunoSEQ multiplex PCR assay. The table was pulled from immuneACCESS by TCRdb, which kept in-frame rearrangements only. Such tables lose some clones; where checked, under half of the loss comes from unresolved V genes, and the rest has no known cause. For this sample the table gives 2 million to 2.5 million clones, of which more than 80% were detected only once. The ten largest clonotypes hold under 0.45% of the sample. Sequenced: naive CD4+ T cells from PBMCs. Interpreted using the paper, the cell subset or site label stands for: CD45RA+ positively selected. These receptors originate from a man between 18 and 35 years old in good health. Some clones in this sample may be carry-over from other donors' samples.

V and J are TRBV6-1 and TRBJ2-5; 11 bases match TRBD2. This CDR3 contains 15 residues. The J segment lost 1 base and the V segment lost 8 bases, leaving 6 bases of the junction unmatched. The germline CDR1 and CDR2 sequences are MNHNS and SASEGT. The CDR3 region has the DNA TGTGCCAGCCCCCCGGGACTAGCGGTCCAAGAGACCCAGTACTTC. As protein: CASPPGLAVQETQYF.

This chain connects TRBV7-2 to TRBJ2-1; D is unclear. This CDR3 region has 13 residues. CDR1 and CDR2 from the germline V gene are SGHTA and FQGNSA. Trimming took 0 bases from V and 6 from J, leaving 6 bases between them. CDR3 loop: CASSLARFNEQFF. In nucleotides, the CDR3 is TGTGCCAGCAGCTTAGCGCGTTTCAATGAGCAGTTCTTC.

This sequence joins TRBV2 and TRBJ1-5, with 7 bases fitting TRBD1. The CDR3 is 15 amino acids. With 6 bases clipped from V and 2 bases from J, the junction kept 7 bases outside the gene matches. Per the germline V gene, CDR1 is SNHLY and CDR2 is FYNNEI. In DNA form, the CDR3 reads TGTGCCAGCAGCCCGAGACAGGGAGGCAATCAGCCCCAGCATTTT. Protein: CASSPRQGGNQPQHF.

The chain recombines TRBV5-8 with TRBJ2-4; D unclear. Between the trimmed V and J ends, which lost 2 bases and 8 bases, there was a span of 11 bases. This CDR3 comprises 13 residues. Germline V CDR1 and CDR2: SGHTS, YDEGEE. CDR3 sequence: CASSFDVEDIQYF. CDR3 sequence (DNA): TGTGCCAGCAGCTTTGACGTAGAGGACATTCAGTACTTC.

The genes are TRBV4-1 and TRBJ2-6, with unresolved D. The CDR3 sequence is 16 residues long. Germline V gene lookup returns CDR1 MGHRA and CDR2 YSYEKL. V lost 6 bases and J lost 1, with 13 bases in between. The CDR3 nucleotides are TGCGCCAGCAGTCAACCCGGGCCTTCTGGGGCCAACGTCCTGACTTTC. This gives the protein CASSQPGPSGANVLTF.

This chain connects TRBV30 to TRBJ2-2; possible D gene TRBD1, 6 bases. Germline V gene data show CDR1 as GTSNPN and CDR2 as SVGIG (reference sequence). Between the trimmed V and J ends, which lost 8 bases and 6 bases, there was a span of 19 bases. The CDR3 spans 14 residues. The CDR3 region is CAHRVGAGSGELFF. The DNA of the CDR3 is TGTGCCCACAGGGTAGGGGCAGGTTCCGGGGAGCTGTTTTTT.

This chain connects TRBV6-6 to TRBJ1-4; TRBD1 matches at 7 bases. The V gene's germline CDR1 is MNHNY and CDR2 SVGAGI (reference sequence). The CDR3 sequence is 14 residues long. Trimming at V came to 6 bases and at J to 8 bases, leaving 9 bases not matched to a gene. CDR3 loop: CASSLGRGLEKLFF. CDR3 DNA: TGTGCCAGCAGCCTCGGAAGGGGGCTGGAAAAACTGTTTTTT.

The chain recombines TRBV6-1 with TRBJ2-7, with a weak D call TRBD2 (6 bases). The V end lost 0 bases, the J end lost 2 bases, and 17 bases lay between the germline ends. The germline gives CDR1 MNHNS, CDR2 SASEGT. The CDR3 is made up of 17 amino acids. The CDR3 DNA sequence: TGTGCCAGCAGTGAAGCATGGCCTAGCGCCCTCCCCTACGAGCAGTACTTC. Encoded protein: CASSEAWPSALPYEQYF.

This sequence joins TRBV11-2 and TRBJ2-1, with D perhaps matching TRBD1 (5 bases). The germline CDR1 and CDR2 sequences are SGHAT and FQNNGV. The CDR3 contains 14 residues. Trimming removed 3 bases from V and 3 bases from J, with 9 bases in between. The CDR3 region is CASSLGQYYNEQFF. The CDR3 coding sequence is TGTGCCAGCAGCTTGGGGCAGTACTACAATGAGCAGTTCTTC.

CDR3 in amino acids: CASSLFAADTNYGYTF. The CDR3 DNA reads TGTGCCAGCAGCTTATTCGCGGCAGACACTAACTATGGCTACACCTTC. The chain carries TRBV7-8 and TRBJ1-2; D unclear. In germline, CDR1 is SGHVS, CDR2 FQNEAQ. Trimming pared 2 bases from V and 0 bases from J, leaving 13 bases between. This CDR3 spans 16 amino acids.

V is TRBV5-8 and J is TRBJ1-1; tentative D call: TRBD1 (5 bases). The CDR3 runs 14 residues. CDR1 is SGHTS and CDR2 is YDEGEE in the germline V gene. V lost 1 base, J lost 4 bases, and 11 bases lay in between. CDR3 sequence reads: CASSLTGGVTEAFF. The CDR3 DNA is TGTGCCAGCAGCTTGACAGGTGGGGTCACTGAAGCTTTCTTT.

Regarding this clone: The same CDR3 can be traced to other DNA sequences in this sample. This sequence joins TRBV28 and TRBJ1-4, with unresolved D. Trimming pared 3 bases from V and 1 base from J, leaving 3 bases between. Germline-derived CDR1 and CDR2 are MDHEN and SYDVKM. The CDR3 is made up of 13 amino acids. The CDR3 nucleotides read TGTGCCAGCAGTTTTAGAACTAATGAAAAACTGTTTTTT. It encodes CASSFRTNEKLFF.

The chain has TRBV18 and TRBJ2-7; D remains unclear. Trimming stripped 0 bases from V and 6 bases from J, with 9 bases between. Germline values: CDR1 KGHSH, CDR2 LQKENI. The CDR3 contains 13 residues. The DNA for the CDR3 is TGTGCCAGCTCACCACCTTCAGTTCGCGAGCAGTACTTC. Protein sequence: CASSPPSVREQYF.

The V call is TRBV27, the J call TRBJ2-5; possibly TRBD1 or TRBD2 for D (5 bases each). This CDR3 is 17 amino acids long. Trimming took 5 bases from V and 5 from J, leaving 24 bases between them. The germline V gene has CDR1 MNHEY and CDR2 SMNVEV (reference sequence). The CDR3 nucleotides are TGTGCCAGCAGTCCGCTCAGTGTATCCACCTGGGGGGAGACCCAGTACTTC. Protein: CASSPLSVSTWGETQYF.

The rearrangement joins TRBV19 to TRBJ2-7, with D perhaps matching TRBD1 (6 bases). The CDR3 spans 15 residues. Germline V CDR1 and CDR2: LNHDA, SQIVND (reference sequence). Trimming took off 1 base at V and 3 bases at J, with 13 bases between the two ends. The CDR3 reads CASSIGVGQYYEQYF. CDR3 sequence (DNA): TGTGCCAGTAGTATAGGGGTCGGACAGTACTACGAGCAGTACTTC.

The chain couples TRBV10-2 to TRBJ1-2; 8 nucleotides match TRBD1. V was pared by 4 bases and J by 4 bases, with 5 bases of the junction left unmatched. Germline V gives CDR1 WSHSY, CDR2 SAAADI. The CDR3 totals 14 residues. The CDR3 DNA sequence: TGCGCCAGCAGTGTAGAAACAGGGGGCTATGGCTACACCTTC. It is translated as CASSVETGGYGYTF.

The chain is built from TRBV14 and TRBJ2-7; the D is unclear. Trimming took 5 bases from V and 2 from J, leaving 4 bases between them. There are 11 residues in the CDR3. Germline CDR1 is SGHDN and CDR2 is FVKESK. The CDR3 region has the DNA TGTGCCAGCAGCAAAGCCTACGAGCAGTACTTC. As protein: CASSKAYEQYF.

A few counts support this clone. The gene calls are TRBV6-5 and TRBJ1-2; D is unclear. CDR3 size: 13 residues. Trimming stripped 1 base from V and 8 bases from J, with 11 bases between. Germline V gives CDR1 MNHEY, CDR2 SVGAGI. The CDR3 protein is CASSYLAGEGYTF. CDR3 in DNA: TGTGCCAGCAGTTACTTGGCAGGCGAAGGCTACACCTTC.

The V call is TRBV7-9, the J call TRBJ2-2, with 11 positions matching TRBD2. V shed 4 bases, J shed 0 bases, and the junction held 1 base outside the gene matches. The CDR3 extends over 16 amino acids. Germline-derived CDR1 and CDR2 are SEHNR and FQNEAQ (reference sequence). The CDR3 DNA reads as TGTGCCAGCAGCTCGGGACTAGCGGCGAACACCGGGGAGCTGTTTTTT. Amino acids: CASSSGLAANTGELFF.

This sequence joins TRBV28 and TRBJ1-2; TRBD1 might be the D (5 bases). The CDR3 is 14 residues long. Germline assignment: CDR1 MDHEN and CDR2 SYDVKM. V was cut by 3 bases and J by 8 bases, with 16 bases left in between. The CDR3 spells CASSLVGTGRGYTF. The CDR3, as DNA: TGTGCCAGCAGTTTGGTGGGGACGGGTAGAGGCTACACCTTC.

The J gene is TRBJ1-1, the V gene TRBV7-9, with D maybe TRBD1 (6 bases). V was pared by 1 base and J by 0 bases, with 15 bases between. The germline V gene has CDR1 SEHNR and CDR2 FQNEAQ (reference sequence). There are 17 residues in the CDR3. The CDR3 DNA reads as TGTGCCAGCAGCTTAGTGGGGGGCGTAGCGGTGAACACTGAAGCTTTCTTT. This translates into CASSLVGGVAVNTEAFF.

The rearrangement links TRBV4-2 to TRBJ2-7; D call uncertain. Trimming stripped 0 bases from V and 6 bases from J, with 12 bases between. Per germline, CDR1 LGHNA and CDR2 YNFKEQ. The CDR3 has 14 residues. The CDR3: CASSQEVRLAEQYF. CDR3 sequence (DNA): TGTGCCAGCAGCCAAGAGGTCAGGTTAGCCGAGCAGTACTTC.

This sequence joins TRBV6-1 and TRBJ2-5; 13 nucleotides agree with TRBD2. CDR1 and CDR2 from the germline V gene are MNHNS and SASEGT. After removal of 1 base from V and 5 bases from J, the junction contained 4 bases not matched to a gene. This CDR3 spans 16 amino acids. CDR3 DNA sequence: TGTGCCAGCAGTGAAGGGACTAGCGGGAGAATCGAGACCCAGTACTTC. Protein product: CASSEGTSGRIETQYF.